This TCR beta chain was identified in a study of blood T cell repertoires in COVID-19. Authors' analysis steps: Using reference gene primer amplification, nucleated cell counts were estimated. This table comes from immunoSEQ multiplex PCR, and its TCRdb copy is limited to in-frame clones, with some not included. V, J and clone size are those of that table, while D and trimming were read from the DNA. Counted here are approximately 260,000 clones, 75% to 90% occurring once; the ten biggest clones make up about 6.3%. Study members were between about 18 and 89 years old and lived in roughly 24 US regions. V lost 2 bases, J lost 4 bases, and 10 bases lay in between. This CDR3 comprises 14 residues. From germline, CDR1 is SGHNT and CDR2 YYREEE (reference sequence).

The source is a woman aged 30 to 39 with acute COVID-19. V usage is TRBV5-4 and J usage is TRBJ1-3; D is uncertain. The specimen was PBMCs or T cells enriched from blood (not recorded which). DNA of the CDR3: TGTGCCAGCAGCTTTGCAGGAAGGGGAAACACCATATATTTT. Translation gives CASSFAGRGNTIYF. Full variable domain (missing parts from reference TRBV5-4 and TRBJ1-3): ETGVTQSPTHLIKTRGQQVTLRCSSQSGHNTVSWYQQALGQGPQFIFQYYREEENGRGNFPPRFSGLQFPNYSSELNVNALELDDSALYLCASSFAGRGNTIYFGEGSWLTVV.